The clone carrying this T cell receptor (beta chain) has only one observation. Its cognate antigen is unknown. This record belongs to a study of cytomegalovirus exposure and HLA in healthy donors. PCR involved 60 Vbeta and 13 Jbeta primers. Repertoires were generated with immunoSEQ multiplex PCR, while TCRdb's copy carries only in-frame clones and drops some. Of approximately 95,000 clones in the sample, about 86% were seen once. Germline V gene sequence: CDR1 SGHRS, CDR2 YFSETQ. The length of the CDR3 is 14 residues. V lost 6 bases and J 0 bases, leaving 10 bases between the germline ends. Notes on the study in general: Usually a TCR sequence was rare, but some public TCRs were found in many donors. A list of roughly 160 TCR beta chains associated with cytomegalovirus was given.

The receptor's source is a woman between 65 and 79 years old in good health and CMV-seropositive. Sequenced material: PBMCs. The chain has TRBV5-1 and TRBJ2-4, with D possibly being TRBD2 (6 bases). CDR3 sequence (DNA): TGCGCCAGCAAGTTGGAGGGAGCCAAAAACATTCAGTACTTC. Its protein product is CASKLEGAKNIQYF.